These T cell receptor beta chains were read from a single sample in a study of cytomegalovirus exposure and HLA in healthy donors. TCRdb's table, derived via immunoSEQ multiplex PCR, lists solely in-frame clones and lacks some. The sample includes about 160,000 clones, around 82% seen only once; the top ten take roughly 10%. Input material: PBMCs. All receptors come from a man aged 25-40 years in good health and CMV-seropositive. Both conserved end residues are part of each CDR3.

V gene: TRBV10-2
J gene: TRBJ2-1
CDR3 length: 12
CDR3 protein: CASSTGTPVQFF

V gene: TRBV25-1
J gene: TRBJ2-1
CDR3 length: 14
CDR3 protein: CASSRAGSGNEQFF

V gene: TRBV15
J gene: TRBJ2-7
CDR3 length: 15
CDR3 protein: CATSVRGDSGYEQYF

V gene: TRBV9
J gene: TRBJ2-2
CDR3 length: 19
CDR3 protein: CASSVVLGGSGSGVGELFF

V gene: TRBV29-1
J gene: TRBJ2-5
CDR3 length: 12
CDR3 protein: CSVGGGEETQYF

V gene: TRBV5-1
J gene: TRBJ2-3
CDR3 length: 15
CDR3 protein: CASSLGGSGEDTQYF

V gene: TRBV5-1
J gene: TRBJ1-1
CDR3 length: 13
CDR3 protein: CASSFQGQTEAFF

V gene: TRBV7-8
J gene: TRBJ2-7
CDR3 length: 14
CDR3 protein: CASSSTTGGYEQYF

V gene: TRBV18
J gene: TRBJ2-1
CDR3 length: 14
CDR3 protein: CASSRGPSYNEQFF

V gene: TRBV19
J gene: TRBJ1-2
CDR3 length: 14
CDR3 protein: CATSLPTGLNGYTF

V gene: TRBV19
J gene: TRBJ1-5
CDR3 length: 18
CDR3 protein: CASTPRGTGVNSNQPQHF

V gene: TRBV14
J gene: TRBJ2-1
CDR3 length: 15
CDR3 protein: CASSPPDFNYNEQFF

V gene: TRBV6-4
J gene: TRBJ1-5
CDR3 length: 15
CDR3 protein: CASSETTGDNQPQHF

V gene: TRBV7-8
J gene: TRBJ2-1
CDR3 length: 17
CDR3 protein: CASSSNSGRASYNEQFF

V gene: TRBV5-4
J gene: TRBJ2-1
CDR3 length: 15
CDR3 protein: CASSSGLAGGGEQFF

V gene: TRBV10-1
J gene: TRBJ1-1
CDR3 length: 14
CDR3 protein: CASSQGAANTEAFF

V gene: TRBV6-5
J gene: TRBJ2-3
CDR3 length: 15
CDR3 protein: CASSYISRGTDTQYF

V gene: TRBV5-1
J gene: TRBJ2-2
CDR3 length: 14
CDR3 protein: CASSPQGNTGELFF

V gene: TRBV29-1
J gene: TRBJ1-6
CDR3 length: 14
CDR3 protein: CSVQTGNPNSPLHF

V gene: TRBV7-8
J gene: TRBJ1-4
CDR3 length: 15
CDR3 protein: CASSSGQGVKEKLFF

V gene: TRBV11-2
J gene: TRBJ2-7
CDR3 length: 12
CDR3 protein: CASSLLSSDVYF

V gene: TRBV6-5
J gene: TRBJ1-1
CDR3 length: 15
CDR3 protein: CASRPPQGAQAEAFF

V gene: TRBV2
J gene: TRBJ2-1
CDR3 length: 15
CDR3 protein: CASMLVTGDYNEQFF

V gene: TRBV7-9
J gene: TRBJ2-7
CDR3 length: 15
CDR3 protein: CASSLIWAGPYEQYF

V gene: TRBV9
J gene: TRBJ1-3
CDR3 length: 17
CDR3 protein: CASSVGGGNTLGNTIYF

V gene: TRBV9
J gene: TRBJ2-5
CDR3 length: 16
CDR3 protein: CASSPGTGGRQETQYF

V gene: TRBV19
J gene: TRBJ1-2
CDR3 length: 12
CDR3 protein: CASSIFGYGYTF

V gene: TRBV5-1
J gene: TRBJ2-1
CDR3 length: 17
CDR3 protein: CASSLGPRRLAPGEQFF

V gene: TRBV28
J gene: TRBJ2-3
CDR3 length: 15
CDR3 protein: CASSLRTGDTDTQYF

V gene: TRBV4-3
J gene: TRBJ1-3
CDR3 length: 15
CDR3 protein: CASSQDPRHGNTIYF

V gene: TRBV28
J gene: TRBJ2-7
CDR3 length: 14
CDR3 protein: CASSLGGGAYEQYF

V gene: TRBV5-1
J gene: TRBJ2-7
CDR3 length: 14
CDR3 protein: CASSLGGSDYEQYF

V gene: TRBV5-1
J gene: TRBJ1-1
CDR3 length: 15
CDR3 protein: CASSLVQGGDTEAFF

V gene: TRBV5-1
J gene: TRBJ1-2
CDR3 length: 15
CDR3 protein: CASSLGGGSNYGYTF

V gene: TRBV4-1
J gene: TRBJ1-1
CDR3 length: 15
CDR3 protein: CASSQGTGGWTEAFF

V gene: TRBV7-8
J gene: TRBJ1-3
CDR3 length: 15
CDR3 protein: CASSQDPTVGNTIYF

V gene: TRBV10-3
J gene: TRBJ2-7
CDR3 length: 13
CDR3 protein: CAIRGTGSYEQYF

V gene: TRBV7-8
J gene: TRBJ1-5
CDR3 length: 15
CDR3 protein: CASSPGTFRDQPQHF

V gene: TRBV30
J gene: TRBJ1-6
CDR3 length: 13
CDR3 protein: CALGAGDNSPLHF

V gene: TRBV4-3
J gene: TRBJ2-2
CDR3 length: 18
CDR3 protein: CASSHPTWGTDYTGELFF